The 20 T cell receptor beta chains below all came from one sample that was sequenced in a study of shared clonotypes between healthy human individuals. The assay was immunoSEQ multiplex PCR, and TCRdb's table has in-frame clones only and misses some. Of about 680,000 clones listed, around three quarters are singletons. The sequenced sample consisted of memory CD4+ T cells sorted from blood. Sample subset: CD45RA-negative fraction. The receptors here all came from a woman aged 25 to 39 in good health.

The chain employs TRBV2 and TRBJ1-4; no definite D call. The CDR3 extends over 14 amino acids. Germline loops: CDR1 SNHLY, CDR2 FYNNEI. V lost 6 bases, J lost 5 bases, and 13 bases lay in between. Written as DNA, the CDR3 is TGTGCCAGCAGGTACATGGCTTTCAATGAAAAACTGTTTTTT. Its protein product is CASRYMAFNEKLFF. Full variable domain (remainder filled in from reference TRBV2 and TRBJ1-4): EPEVTQTPSHQVTQMGQEVILRCVPISNHLYFYWYRQILGQKVEFLVSFYNNEISEKSEIFDDQFSVERPDGSNFTLKIRSTKLEDSAMYFCASRYMAFNEKLFFGSGTQLSVL.

This chain uses TRBV30 with TRBJ1-2, with TRBD1 as a possible D gene (6 bases). Germline CDR1 reads GTSNPN; CDR2 reads SVGIG (reference sequence). This CDR3 region has 13 residues. The germline V and J ends were trimmed by 3 bases and 7 bases, with 15 bases remaining between them. The CDR3 DNA reads TGTGCCTGGAGGTCAAACAGGGTAGGTGGCTACACCTTC. Translation: CAWRSNRVGGYTF.

This clone has only one observation. The chain employs TRBV5-6 and TRBJ1-5; no clear D. Germline lookup yields CDR1 SGHDT and CDR2 YYEEEE. The CDR3 totals 13 residues. The V end lost 2 bases, the J end lost 3 bases, and 6 bases lay between the germline ends. DNA for the CDR3: TGTGCCAGCAGCTTAAGAGACAATCAGCCCCAGCATTTT. Protein sequence: CASSLRDNQPQHF.

This chain connects TRBV7-9 to TRBJ1-2, with 9 positions matching TRBD1. The germline V gene has CDR1 SEHNR and CDR2 FQNEAQ (reference sequence). V gave up 5 bases and J gave up 8 bases; unmatched junction bases: 15. This CDR3 spans 16 amino acids. The CDR3 region is CASSDTLGQGREGYTF. The CDR3 DNA reads TGTGCCAGCAGCGACACCCTGGGACAGGGACGCGAAGGCTACACCTTC.

The table lists this clone with a few counts. V is TRBV27 and J is TRBJ2-5; D unclear. CDR3 size: 13 residues. Trimming pared 1 base from V and 8 bases from J, leaving 11 bases between. The germline gives CDR1 MNHEY, CDR2 SMNVEV (reference sequence). In nucleotides, the CDR3 is TGTGCCAGCAGTTTATGGGAAGACGGCACCCAGTACTTC. Amino acids: CASSLWEDGTQYF.

In this sample, this clone turned up many times. The chain is built from TRBV7-2 and TRBJ1-3, with D perhaps matching TRBD1 (5 bases). The V gene's germline CDR1 is SGHTA and CDR2 FQGNSA. The CDR3 has 14 residues. Trimming stripped 1 base from V and 4 bases from J, with 8 bases between. CDR3 sequence (DNA): TGTGCCAGCAGCTTAGAGCCAGGGGGAAACACCATATATTTT. Protein sequence: CASSLEPGGNTIYF.

In this sample, this clone turned up once. The gene calls are TRBV5-1 and TRBJ2-2; 9 bases line up with TRBD2. The V gene end was trimmed by 4 bases and the J gene end by 1 base; junction bases not matched to a gene: 14. This CDR3 is 19 amino acids long. CDR1 and CDR2 (germline): SGHRS, YFSETQ. CDR3 nucleotides: TGCGCCAGCAGCCTACCGGGACTAGCTATGAAGTTGAACACCGGGGAGCTGTTTTTT. Protein sequence: CASSLPGLAMKLNTGELFF.

This clone was counted once. V usage is TRBV9 and J usage is TRBJ1-2; 7 bases align to TRBD1. This CDR3 comprises 14 residues. Germline V gene sequence: CDR1 SGDLS, CDR2 YYNGEE. Trimming at V came to 4 bases and at J to 3 bases, leaving 6 bases not matched to a gene. The CDR3 DNA follows: TGTGCCAGCAGCCCAGACAGGGTTGACTATGGCTACACCTTC. This encodes CASSPDRVDYGYTF.

This chain joins TRBV5-1 and TRBJ1-2; unclear D gene. The CDR3 is made up of 16 amino acids. Trimming removed 2 bases at V and 0 bases at J, with 14 bases between. Germline CDR1 is SGHRS and CDR2 is YFSETQ. As DNA, the CDR3 is TGCGCCAGCAGCTTCTCGCCCGACACAGCTAACTATGGCTACACCTTC. Protein product: CASSFSPDTANYGYTF. The variable domain in full, with the rest retrieved from reference TRBV5-1 and TRBJ1-2, is KAGVTQTPRYLIKTRGQQVTLSCSPISGHRSVSWYQQTPGQGLQFLFEYFSETQRNKGNFPGRFSGRQFSNSRSEMNVSTLELGDSALYLCASSFSPDTANYGYTFGSGTRLTVV.

This clone has a handful of counts. The chain carries TRBV11-3 and TRBJ1-3; possible D gene TRBD1, 5 bases. Germline V gene sequence: CDR1 SGHNT, CDR2 YENEEA. The CDR3 consists of 14 residues. Trimming shortened V by 5 bases and J by 6 bases, and 14 bases separated the two germline ends. The CDR3 nucleotides read TGTGCCAGCAGCCTGCTGGGACGGTCAAACACCATATATTTT. The encoded protein is CASSLLGRSNTIYF. The full variable domain, in which reference TRBV11-3 and TRBJ1-3 provide the parts outside the CDR3, is EAGVVQSPRYKIIEKKQPVAFWCNPISGHNTLYWYLQNLGQGPELLIRYENEEAVDDSQLPKDRFSAERLKGVDSTLKIQPAELGDSAVYLCASSLLGRSNTIYFGEGSWLTVV.

Regarding this clone: This may come from a read error, since a much larger clone is one base off. The chain employs TRBV10-3 and TRBJ1-2, with TRBD1 matching 8 bases. Germline CDR1 ENHRY, CDR2 SYGVKD. Trimming took 5 bases from V and 3 from J; bases not matched to a gene: 2. The CDR3 runs to 13 residues. In DNA, the CDR3 is TGTGCCATCAGTCAGGACAGGGACTATGGCTACACCTTC. This sequence encodes CAISQDRDYGYTF.

The rearrangement joins TRBV4-1 to TRBJ1-5; tentatively, D is TRBD1 (6 bases). The CDR3 contains 16 residues. Trimming removed 1 base at V and 7 bases at J, with 17 bases between. Germline V gene sequence: CDR1 MGHRA, CDR2 YSYEKL. This CDR3 is CASSQVWGAHEQPQHF. The CDR3 bases are TGCGCCAGCAGCCAAGTATGGGGGGCACATGAACAGCCCCAGCATTTT.

The chain combines TRBV6-1 with TRBJ2-7; 10 bases fit TRBD2. V lost 5 bases and J lost 0; bases outside the gene matches: 4. Germline V CDR1 and CDR2: MNHNS, SASEGT. This CDR3 has 15 residues. The CDR3 sequence is CASSTSSGSSYEQYF. DNA for the CDR3: TGTGCCAGCAGTACGTCTAGCGGGAGCTCCTACGAGCAGTACTTC.

This clone has more than one count but fewer than ten. Other DNA sequences in the sample encode the same CDR3. The rearrangement joins TRBV19 to TRBJ2-1, with 13 positions matching TRBD2. Trimming cost V 9 bases and J 8 bases; bases outside gene matches: 4. CDR1 LNHDA and CDR2 SQIVND come from the germline V gene (reference sequence). CDR3 length equals 13 residues. The CDR3 DNA sequence: TGTGCCAGCGGACTAGCGGGAGCGGATGAGCAGTTCTTC. Amino acids: CASGLAGADEQFF. The variable domain in full, with the rest retrieved from reference TRBV19 and TRBJ2-1, is DGGITQSPKYLFRKEGQNVTLSCEQNLNHDAMYWYRQDPGQGLRLIYYSQIVNDFQKGDIAEGYSVSREKKESFPLTVTSAQKNPTAFYLCASGLAGADEQFFGPGTRLTVL.

The chain carries TRBV6-1 and TRBJ2-7; 10 positions match TRBD1. Germline trimming cut 6 bases from V and 6 bases from J; bases unmatched to any gene: 11. Germline V gene sequence: CDR1 MNHNS, CDR2 SASEGT. The CDR3 sequence is 15 residues long. CDR3 region: CASRALTGGRIEQYF. For the CDR3, the DNA is TGTGCCAGCAGGGCCCTGACAGGGGGCCGTATCGAGCAGTACTTC.

This clone was seen a handful of times. The rearrangement uses TRBV25-1 and TRBJ2-7; D not resolved. Between the trimmed V and J ends, which lost 5 bases and 3 bases, there was a span of 5 bases. The CDR3 is 11 residues long. Germline V gives CDR1 MGHDK, CDR2 SYGVNS. The CDR3 is CASSSYYEQYF. CDR3 sequence (DNA): TGTGCCAGCAGTTCCTACTACGAGCAGTACTTC.

The rearrangement joins TRBV19 to TRBJ2-1; D is possibly TRBD2 (5 bases). The ends were cut back, 2 bases at V and 9 bases at J, with 14 bases in the middle. CDR1 LNHDA and CDR2 SQIVND come from the germline V gene (reference sequence). CDR3 length: 14 residues. CDR3 coding DNA: TGTGCCAGTAGTATACCGACCTTCGAGGGTGAGCAGTTCTTC. Translated: CASSIPTFEGEQFF.

This chain links TRBV28 with TRBJ2-3; possibly TRBD1 for D (6 bases). This CDR3 region has 16 residues. V was pared by 5 bases and J by 0 bases, with 15 bases between. The V gene's germline CDR1 is MDHEN and CDR2 SYDVKM. CDR3 nucleotide sequence: TGTGCCAGCAGTCAACCCCGGACAGCGAGCACAGATACGCAGTATTTT. Protein: CASSQPRTASTDTQYF.

This sequence joins TRBV19 and TRBJ1-1; D ambiguous. The CDR3 consists of 14 residues. The V end lost 3 bases, the J end lost 6 bases, and 14 bases lay between the germline ends. Germline CDR1 LNHDA, CDR2 SQIVND (reference sequence). The CDR3: CASSIGEVSAEAFF. The CDR3 nucleotides are TGTGCCAGTAGTATCGGTGAGGTTTCGGCTGAAGCTTTCTTT.

This clone has only a few counts. The chain employs TRBV9 and TRBJ2-1; 8 bases fit TRBD2. There are 15 residues in the CDR3. The trim removed 3 bases at V and 5 bases at J, leaving 7 bases unmatched. Germline V gives CDR1 SGDLS, CDR2 YYNGEE. CDR3 in DNA: TGTGCCAGCAGCGCCATAGCGGGAATGGACAATGAGCAGTTCTTC. Amino acids: CASSAIAGMDNEQFF.